This T cell receptor beta chain originates from a study of blood T cell repertoires in COVID-19. Study summary: PBMCs, B-cell-depleted T cells, or T cells provided the cDNA or gDNA that made up the material.

TCRdb's table, derived via immunoSEQ multiplex PCR, lists solely in-frame clones and lacks some. Among around 40,000 clones, roughly 80% were seen once, and the ten largest hold 30% to 35%. The CDR3 is made up of 11 amino acids. With 5 bases removed from V and 2 bases from J, the gap between germline ends came to 4 bases. The germline CDR1 and CDR2 sequences are SGHAT and FQNNGV. This clone was seen more than once but under ten times. The receptor was derived from a woman over 75 with acute or convalescent COVID-19. This sequence joins TRBV11-2 and TRBJ2-7, with no clear D. Sequenced input: peripheral blood. CDR3 nucleotide sequence: TGTGCCAGCAGCACAACCTACGAGCAGTACTTC. Amino acids: CASSTTYEQYF.